Below, 4 T cell receptor beta chains from the same sample are listed, as sequenced in a study of beta chain features in type 1 diabetes. The investigators reverse transcribed all of the isolated RNA, so they sequenced expressed TCRB transcripts. Here immunoSEQ multiplex PCR was the method, and the copy in TCRdb shows in-frame clones only, minus some. The top ten hold approximately 0.022% of the sample, which has about 740,000 clones, roughly 12% seen once. These receptors' targets are unknown. Study-level results: The study found moderately but significantly shorter TCRB CDR3s in all four CD4+ subsets of Type 1 diabetes patients.

The sequencing sample was made of naive CD4+ T cells from blood. These receptor sequences come from a man younger than 35 with type 1 diabetes.

The chain links TRBV30 to TRBJ2-7; 7 positions match TRBD1. CDR3 length: 14 amino acids. Germline V gene lookup returns CDR1 GTSNPN and CDR2 SVGIG (reference sequence). The V gene end was trimmed by 2 bases and the J gene end by 4 bases; junction bases not matched to a gene: 8. CDR3 DNA sequence: TGTGCCTGGAGTCCGGGACAGAAGATTTACGAGCAGTACTTC. Translating it yields CAWSPGQKIYEQYF. The variable domain in full, completed from reference TRBV30 and TRBJ2-7, reads SQTIHQWPATLVQPVGSPLSLECTVEGTSNPNLYWYRQAAGRGLQLLFYSVGIGQISSEVPQNLSASRPQDRQFILSSKKLLLSDSGFYLCAWSPGQKIYEQYFGPGTRLTVT.

The J gene is TRBJ2-7, the V gene TRBV2, with D hard to call. CDR3 length: 10 amino acids. The V gene's germline CDR1 is SNHLY and CDR2 FYNNEI. The germline V and J ends were trimmed by 8 bases and 8 bases, with 10 bases remaining between them. This chain's CDR3 is CASGQLKQYF. DNA for the CDR3: TGTGCCAGCGGGCAGCTAAAGCAGTACTTC.

This clone has more than one count but fewer than ten. V usage is TRBV19 and J usage is TRBJ1-2; 7 nucleotides match TRBD1. V shed 6 bases, J shed 2 bases, and the junction held 3 bases outside the gene matches. Germline lookup yields CDR1 LNHDA and CDR2 SQIVND (reference sequence). The CDR3 runs to 13 residues. The CDR3 spells CASRVGQNYGYTF. The CDR3 nucleotides read TGTGCCAGTAGAGTGGGACAGAACTATGGCTACACCTTC.

The V gene is TRBV6-1, the J gene TRBJ2-7; D possibly uses TRBD1 or TRBD2 (6 bases each). V was shortened by 6 bases and J by 0 bases, with 12 bases between the two germline ends. Germline V gene lookup returns CDR1 MNHNS and CDR2 SASEGT. The length of the CDR3 is 14 residues. CDR3 loop: CASRQGLTSYEQYF. DNA for the CDR3: TGTGCCAGCAGACAGGGACTTACCTCCTACGAGCAGTACTTC.